This passage covers 13 T cell receptor beta chains from one sample sequenced in a study of blood T cell repertoires in COVID-19. Assay used: immunoSEQ multiplex PCR; TCRdb lists only in-frame clones, some missing. The sample carries fewer than 350,000 clones, 70% to 90% recorded once. Material for sequencing was peripheral blood. These receptors were collected from a woman aged 45 to 65 who had recovered from COVID-19.

The rearrangement links TRBV20-1 to TRBJ2-7; D perhaps matches TRBD2 (5 bases). The CDR3 loop spans 11 amino acids. Germline CDR1 is DFQATT and CDR2 is SNEGSKA (reference sequence). V shed 3 bases and J shed 6 bases, with 9 bases lying between them. The CDR3 DNA is TGCAGTGCTAGGACTATAAGCGAGCAGTACTTC. Translation gives CSARTISEQYF.

V gene TRBV30 combines with J gene TRBJ1-6; D call uncertain. V was trimmed by 1 base and J by 9 bases, leaving 10 bases between them. The length of the CDR3 is 13 residues. Germline CDR1 GTSNPN, CDR2 SVGIG (reference sequence). CDR3 coding DNA: TGTGCCTGGAGTGCGTCGGGGAGTTCACCCCTCCACTTT. Amino acid sequence: CAWSASGSSPLHF. The full variable domain, rest sourced from reference TRBV30 and TRBJ1-6, is SQTIHQWPATLVQPVGSPLSLECTVEGTSNPNLYWYRQAAGRGLQLLFYSVGIGQISSEVPQNLSASRPQDRQFILSSKKLLLSDSGFYLCAWSASGSSPLHFGNGTRLTVT.

Concerning this clone: Within the sample, other DNA sequences also encode this same CDR3. The chain carries TRBV7-9 and TRBJ1-1; 9 bases map to TRBD1. Germline CDR1 is SEHNR and CDR2 is FQNEAQ (reference sequence). After removal of 3 bases from V and 2 bases from J, the junction contained 1 base not matched to a gene. The CDR3 has 14 residues. The CDR3 is CASSLGQGNTEAFF. Written as DNA, the CDR3 is TGTGCCAGCAGCTTGGGACAGGGAAACACTGAAGCTTTCTTT.

CDR3 sequence: CASSEGLFEYEQYF. The CDR3 DNA reads as TGTGCCAGCAGCGAGGGACTTTTTGAATACGAGCAGTACTTC. The chain couples TRBV9 to TRBJ2-7; a possible D gene is TRBD2 (6 bases). Trimming stripped 3 bases from V and 4 bases from J, with 14 bases between. CDR1 is SGDLS and CDR2 is YYNGEE in the germline V gene. CDR3 size: 14 residues.

This sequence joins TRBV6-2 or TRBV6-3 and TRBJ1-3; D ambiguous. The germline CDR1 and CDR2 sequences are MNHEY and SVGEGT. Trimming left V 2 bases short and J 3 bases short, with 5 bases between. There are 13 residues in the CDR3. The CDR3 sequence is CASSYGGGNTIYF. The CDR3 DNA reads as TGTGCCAGCAGTTACGGAGGTGGAAACACCATATATTTT.

The V and J genes are TRBV20-1 and TRBJ2-1; no firm D call. This CDR3 contains 11 residues. Trimming left V 6 bases short and J 8 bases short, with 11 bases between. Germline CDR1 DFQATT, CDR2 SNEGSKA (reference sequence). The CDR3 DNA follows: TGCAGTGCCCGATACCGGTATGAGCAGTTCTTC. Residues: CSARYRYEQFF.

The rearrangement joins TRBV6-6 to TRBJ1-5; 9 bases align to TRBD1. CDR3 length equals 14 residues. J gave up 2 bases and V 7 bases, and 3 bases lay outside the gene matches. CDR1 is MNHNY and CDR2 is SVGAGI in the germline V gene (reference sequence). As DNA, the CDR3 is TGTGCCAGCAACCGGGACAGGGGCAATCAGCCCCAGCATTTT. Residues: CASNRDRGNQPQHF.

This clone has just a few counts. V usage is TRBV5-1 and J usage is TRBJ1-4; 8 nucleotides align to TRBD1. V was clipped by 9 bases and J by 4 bases; unmatched bases: 11. This CDR3 is 15 amino acids long. Germline V gives CDR1 SGHRS, CDR2 YFSETQ. The CDR3 DNA is TGCGCCATTTCCCCGCCAGACAGGGGTAATGAAAAACTGTTTTTT. This encodes CAISPPDRGNEKLFF.

This clone appeared a few times. V usage is TRBV6-5 and J usage is TRBJ2-5; perhaps TRBD1 as D (6 bases). From germline, CDR1 is MNHEY and CDR2 SVGAGI. V lost 8 bases and J 3 bases, leaving 22 bases between the germline ends. This CDR3 contains 16 residues. Here the CDR3 reads CASRSRGGWGEETQYF. In nucleotides, the CDR3 is TGTGCCAGCCGTTCTCGTGGGGGCTGGGGAGAAGAGACCCAGTACTTC.

The chain is built from TRBV5-1 and TRBJ2-3; the D gene is possibly TRBD1 (6 bases). With 1 base removed from V and 5 bases from J, the gap between germline ends came to 14 bases. Germline V gene data show CDR1 as SGHRS and CDR2 as YFSETQ. The CDR3 contains 15 residues. This CDR3 is CASSLTGTRGDTQYF. As DNA, the CDR3 is TGCGCCAGCAGCTTGACCGGGACAAGGGGAGATACGCAGTATTTT.

This clone has a single count. The chain uses TRBV10-3 and TRBJ2-1, with a tentative D call TRBD2 (6 bases). V shed 8 bases and J shed 5 bases, with 13 bases lying between them. This CDR3 contains 13 residues. Germline loops: CDR1 ENHRY, CDR2 SYGVKD. The CDR3, as DNA: TGTGCCATCCAAGGGGCGGGAAACAATGAGCAGTTCTTC. Its protein is CAIQGAGNNEQFF.

This rearrangement joins TRBV10-1 to TRBJ1-5; 7 nucleotides agree with TRBD1. Germline loops: CDR1 WNHNN, CDR2 SYGVQD (reference sequence). The CDR3 spans 15 residues. Trimming took 0 bases from V and 5 from J; bases not matched to a gene: 4. Written as DNA, the CDR3 is TGCGCCAGCAGTGAGTCTACAGGGGATCATCAGCCCCAGCATTTT. Its protein product is CASSESTGDHQPQHF.

This clone came up many times. This chain joins TRBV7-2 and TRBJ1-2, with D maybe TRBD1 (6 bases). The CDR3 runs to 13 residues. Germline V gene lookup returns CDR1 SGHTA and CDR2 FQGNSA. V lost 7 bases, J lost 4 bases, and 13 bases lay in between. This CDR3 is CASNQGNLYGYTF. The CDR3 DNA reads as TGTGCCAGCAACCAGGGGAACCTCTATGGCTACACCTTC.